The 20 T cell receptor beta chains in this list originate from one sample, sequenced in a study of early stage breast cancer tumors. Clones were read by immunoSEQ multiplex PCR, and TCRdb kept only the in-frame ones, dropping some. The table has approximately 70,000 clones, 80% seen once. Sequenced material: blood. The receptors here all came from a person aged 40-50 years with breast cancer.

The J gene is TRBJ2-3, the V gene TRBV5-4, with TRBD2 matching over 7 bases. From germline, CDR1 is SGHNT and CDR2 YYREEE (reference sequence). The CDR3 is 14 residues long. V was pared by 5 bases and J by 4 bases, with 7 bases of the junction left unmatched. The CDR3: CASSLRAGADTQYF. CDR3 nucleotides: TGTGCCAGCAGTTTACGGGCGGGAGCAGATACGCAGTATTTT.

CDR3 in DNA: TGTGCCAGCAGCCTGGGCACAGGGGCCTACAATGAGCAGTTCTTC. Encoded protein: CASSLGTGAYNEQFF. The V and J genes are TRBV28 and TRBJ2-1, with 7 bases aligning to TRBD1. Per the germline V gene, CDR1 is MDHEN and CDR2 is SYDVKM. The CDR3 totals 15 residues. After removal of 6 bases from V and 2 bases from J, the junction contained 7 bases not matched to a gene.

The table lists this clone with a count of one. The gene calls are TRBV5-1 and TRBJ2-1; perhaps D is TRBD1 or TRBD2 (5 bases each). Trimming left V 4 bases short and J 0 bases short, with 11 bases between. In germline, CDR1 is SGHRS, CDR2 YFSETQ. This CDR3 spans 15 amino acids. The CDR3 DNA reads as TGCGCCAGCAGCCTAGAGGGGAGCTCCTACAATGAGCAGTTCTTC. Its translation: CASSLEGSSYNEQFF.

This rearrangement joins TRBV19 to TRBJ2-6; maybe TRBD1 (5 bases). In germline, CDR1 is LNHDA, CDR2 SQIVND (reference sequence). The CDR3 runs to 15 residues. V lost 6 bases to trimming and J lost 4 bases, with 13 bases between them. As DNA, the CDR3 is TGTGCCAGTAGAACTCTCCAGGGAGGGGCCAACGTCCTGACTTTC. Amino acids: CASRTLQGGANVLTF.

This clone was recorded a few times. The rearrangement uses TRBV4-1 and TRBJ2-1; TRBD2 matches 14 bases. Germline V gene data show CDR1 as MGHRA and CDR2 as YSYEKL. CDR3 length: 18 amino acids. The J segment lost 6 bases and the V segment lost 1 base, leaving 8 bases of the junction unmatched. The CDR3 coding sequence is TGCGCCAGCAGCCAAGTAGATATGGGACTAGCGGGGGCCAATGAGCAGTTCTTC. Its protein product is CASSQVDMGLAGANEQFF.

The V gene is TRBV28, the J gene TRBJ2-7, with unresolved D. The CDR3 is made up of 12 amino acids. Germline V gives CDR1 MDHEN, CDR2 SYDVKM. The V gene lost 5 bases and the J gene lost 0 bases, with 5 bases spanning the gap. The CDR3 nucleotides are TGTGCCAGCAGTCTTGTCTCCTACGAGCAGTACTTC. Translated, it gives CASSLVSYEQYF.

The chain employs TRBV7-6 and TRBJ1-1; possibly TRBD1 for D (5 bases). The CDR3 extends over 14 amino acids. The germline gives CDR1 SGHVS, CDR2 FNYEAQ. Trimming stripped 5 bases from V and 4 bases from J, with 14 bases between. CDR3 sequence: CASSQTEMSTEAFF. As DNA, the CDR3 is TGTGCCAGCAGCCAGACAGAGATGAGCACTGAAGCTTTCTTT.

The chain joins TRBV18 to TRBJ2-5; D perhaps matches TRBD1 (5 bases). CDR1 and CDR2 from the germline V gene are KGHSH and LQKENI. Trimming cost V 3 bases and J 4 bases, with 15 bases left between them. The CDR3 extends over 15 amino acids. Here the CDR3 reads CASSPRAGSGETQYF. The CDR3, as DNA: TGTGCCAGCTCACCGCGAGCAGGGTCAGGAGAGACCCAGTACTTC.

The chain uses TRBV19 and TRBJ1-5; D unclear. CDR1 is LNHDA, CDR2 SQIVND, per germline (reference sequence). Trimming shortened V by 7 bases and J by 6 bases, and 16 bases separated the two germline ends. The CDR3 length is 14 residues. The CDR3 reads CASTMGWGGQPQHF. CDR3 sequence (DNA): TGTGCCAGTACCATGGGGTGGGGAGGTCAGCCCCAGCATTTT.

This sequence joins TRBV19 and TRBJ1-5; D call uncertain. Germline V gene lookup returns CDR1 LNHDA and CDR2 SQIVND (reference sequence). V dropped 3 bases and J dropped 5 bases, with 11 bases sitting between them. The CDR3 loop spans 14 amino acids. The CDR3 DNA reads TGTGCCAGTAGTATCCCCGGGGTCGATCAGCCCCAGCATTTT. This translates into CASSIPGVDQPQHF.

The chain uses TRBV9 and TRBJ1-4; D is unclear. This CDR3 contains 15 residues. Trimming took off 3 bases at V and 2 bases at J, with 11 bases between the two ends. CDR1 is SGDLS, CDR2 YYNGEE, per germline. CDR3 in DNA: TGTGCCAGCAGCGCCCGGGAGGACACTAATGAAAAACTGTTTTTT. It encodes CASSAREDTNEKLFF.

The chain combines TRBV30 with TRBJ1-1, with D tentatively TRBD1 (5 bases). Germline assignment: CDR1 GTSNPN and CDR2 SVGIG (reference sequence). The ends were cut back, 2 bases at V and 4 bases at J, with 11 bases in the middle. The CDR3 runs 13 residues. CDR3 residues: CAWSPVGTTEAFF. CDR3 nucleotide sequence: TGTGCCTGGAGTCCCGTGGGGACCACTGAAGCTTTCTTT.

In its sample, this clone was seen a few times. The chain carries TRBV10-1 and TRBJ2-1; D is perhaps TRBD2 (6 bases). Germline values: CDR1 WNHNN, CDR2 SYGVQD (reference sequence). V lost 0 bases and J lost 0, with 12 bases in between. The CDR3 has 17 amino acids. The CDR3, as DNA: TGCGCCAGCAGTGAGTCCGGGTTCGGGAGCTCCTACAATGAGCAGTTCTTC. As protein: CASSESGFGSSYNEQFF.

The V gene is TRBV6-8, the J gene TRBJ2-1; D is undetermined. The germline V gene encodes CDR1 MNHGY and CDR2 SAAAGT. Trimming stripped 4 bases from V and 10 bases from J, with 5 bases between. The CDR3 sequence is 10 residues long. CDR3 sequence (DNA): TGTGCCAGCAGTTTTAGGGAGCAGTTCTTC. It yields the protein CASSFREQFF.

The J gene is TRBJ2-3, the V gene TRBV19; TRBD1 matches at 10 bases. After removal of 5 bases from V and 1 base from J, the junction contained 12 bases not matched to a gene. This CDR3 is built from 18 residues. CDR1 is LNHDA, CDR2 SQIVND, per germline (reference sequence). The CDR3 reads CASSATGGRLTGTDTQYF. CDR3 DNA: TGTGCCAGTAGTGCGACAGGGGGCCGATTGACCGGCACAGATACGCAGTATTTT.

The chain uses TRBV9 and TRBJ1-2, with TRBD1 matching 7 bases. There are 14 residues in the CDR3. The germline gives CDR1 SGDLS, CDR2 YYNGEE. J was trimmed by 4 bases and V by 0 bases; bases with no gene match: 3. The CDR3 here is CASSVGGGSYGYTF. The CDR3 DNA follows: TGTGCCAGCAGCGTAGGAGGGGGCAGCTATGGCTACACCTTC.

The rearrangement links TRBV28 to TRBJ2-1; weak D call: TRBD2 (6 bases). The CDR3 sequence is 13 residues long. CDR1 and CDR2 (germline): MDHEN, SYDVKM. Trimming stripped 5 bases from V and 15 bases from J, with 20 bases between. The CDR3 is CASSIGTPSLLFF. For the CDR3, the DNA is TGTGCCAGCAGTATAGGGACTCCCAGTCTGTTGTTCTTC. Full variable domain (rest looked up from reference TRBV28 and TRBJ2-1): DVKVTQSSRYLVKRTGEKVFLECVQDMDHENMFWYRQDPGLGLRLIYFSYDVKMKEKGDIPEGYSVSREKKERFSLILESASTNQTSMYLCASSIGTPSLLFFGPGTRLTVL.

CDR3 nucleotide sequence: TGTGCCAGCAGTAAGACAGGGGTGGGCTATGGCTACACCTTC. Protein product: CASSKTGVGYGYTF. The chain carries TRBV6-5 and TRBJ1-2; the match to TRBD1 covers 8 bases. Germline values: CDR1 MNHEY, CDR2 SVGAGI. V trimming: 5 bases; J trimming: 4 bases; junction bases outside the gene matches: 6. The CDR3 loop spans 14 amino acids.

This clone was observed a few times. V is TRBV9 and J is TRBJ1-3, with 7 bases lining up with TRBD1. The CDR3 contains 15 residues. V shed 3 bases and J 0 bases; nucleotides not matched to a gene: 3. CDR1 and CDR2 from the germline V gene are SGDLS and YYNGEE. Here the CDR3 reads CASSGGQSSGNTIYF. The CDR3 DNA sequence: TGTGCCAGCAGCGGGGGACAGAGCTCTGGAAACACCATATATTTT.

CDR3 in amino acids: CASSLFGDRANEQFF. For the CDR3, the DNA is TGTGCCAGCAGCTTGTTTGGGGACAGGGCCAATGAGCAGTTCTTC. J is TRBJ2-1 and V is TRBV5-5; 9 nucleotides align to TRBD1. The CDR3 covers 15 residues. V gave up 1 base and J gave up 6 bases; unmatched junction bases: 5. Germline loops: CDR1 SGHKS, CDR2 YYEKEE (reference sequence).